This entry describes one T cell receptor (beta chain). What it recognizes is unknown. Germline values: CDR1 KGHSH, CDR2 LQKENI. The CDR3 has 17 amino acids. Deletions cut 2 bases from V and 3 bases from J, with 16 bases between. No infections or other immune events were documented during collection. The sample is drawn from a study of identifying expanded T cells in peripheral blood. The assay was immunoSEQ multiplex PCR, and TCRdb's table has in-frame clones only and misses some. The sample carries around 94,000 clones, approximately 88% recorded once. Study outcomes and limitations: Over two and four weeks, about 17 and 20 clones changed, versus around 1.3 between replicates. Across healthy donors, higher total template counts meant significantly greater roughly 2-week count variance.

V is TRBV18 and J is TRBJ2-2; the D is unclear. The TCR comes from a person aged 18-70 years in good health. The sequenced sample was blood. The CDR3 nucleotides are TGTGCCAGCTCACCAAGGGTAGGACCCCAGGACACCGGGGAGCTGTTTTTT. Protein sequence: CASSPRVGPQDTGELFF. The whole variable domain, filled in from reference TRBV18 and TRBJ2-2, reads NAGVMQNPRHLVRRRGQEARLRCSPMKGHSHVYWYRQLPEEGLKFMVYLQKENIIDESGMPKERFSAEFPKEGPSILRIQQVVRGDSAAYFCASSPRVGPQDTGELFFGEGSRLTVL.